Shown below are 27 T cell receptor beta chains from a single sample sequenced in a study of graft-versus-host responses after intestinal transplantation. Assay used: immunoSEQ multiplex PCR; TCRdb lists only in-frame clones, some missing. The table lists some 45,000 clones, about 94% of them singletons, with more than 1.5% in the top ten. The source material was PBMCs, sampled 335 days after intestinal transplant. The receptors stem from a human patient who received an intestinal transplant, so some T cells may come from the graft donor.

This chain connects TRBV2 to TRBJ2-7; D is possibly TRBD2 (5 bases). The ends were cut back, 5 bases at V and 7 bases at J, with 9 bases in the middle. CDR1 is SNHLY, CDR2 FYNNEI, per germline. CDR3 length: 11 residues. CDR3 sequence reads: CASSNREEQYF. CDR3 nucleotide sequence: TGTGCCAGCAGTAACCGGGAAGAGCAGTACTTC.

The rearrangement joins TRBV11-1 to TRBJ2-1; tentatively, D is TRBD1 (6 bases). This CDR3 is built from 15 residues. Germline CDR1 and CDR2: SGHAT and FQDESV (reference sequence). Trimming pared 1 base from V and 3 bases from J, leaving 10 bases between. CDR3 sequence reads: CASSLGQGSYNEQFF. In DNA, the CDR3 is TGTGCCAGCAGCTTAGGGCAGGGGAGCTACAATGAGCAGTTCTTC.

The chain couples TRBV18 to TRBJ2-7; unclear D gene. The CDR3 is 15 residues long. CDR1 and CDR2 (germline): KGHSH, LQKENI. The ends were cut back, 3 bases at V and 6 bases at J, with 18 bases in the middle. For the CDR3, the DNA is TGTGCCAGCTCACCGACCTTAGCTGCTAAGGGCGAGCAGTACTTC. This encodes CASSPTLAAKGEQYF.

The V call is TRBV2, the J call TRBJ2-3; weak D call: TRBD1 (6 bases). CDR3 length: 16 amino acids. The ends were cut back, 10 bases at V and 0 bases at J, with 20 bases in the middle. CDR1 is SNHLY, CDR2 FYNNEI, per germline. This chain's CDR3 is CAKSTPTGPSTDTQYF. The CDR3 DNA reads TGTGCCAAGTCTACCCCGACAGGTCCTAGCACAGATACGCAGTATTTT.

J is TRBJ2-6 and V is TRBV28; D perhaps matches TRBD2 (6 bases). Trimming took 7 bases from V and 0 from J, leaving 13 bases between them. The CDR3 is 16 amino acids. Germline CDR1 MDHEN, CDR2 SYDVKM. This CDR3 reads CASNLGGDSGANVLTF. The DNA for the CDR3 is TGTGCCAGCAACCTCGGGGGAGACTCTGGGGCCAACGTCCTGACTTTC.

This rearrangement joins TRBV9 to TRBJ2-1; 9 bases agree with TRBD2. This CDR3 has 18 amino acids. The J segment lost 8 bases and the V segment lost 0 bases, leaving 15 bases of the junction unmatched. Germline V gives CDR1 SGDLS, CDR2 YYNGEE. CDR3 protein: CASSVDLGGGAILYEQFF. The CDR3, as DNA: TGTGCCAGCAGCGTAGACCTGGGCGGGGGGGCTATTTTGTATGAGCAGTTCTTC.

The chain couples TRBV6-1 to TRBJ2-7; D may be TRBD1 (6 bases). Germline lookup yields CDR1 MNHNS and CDR2 SASEGT. The CDR3 runs 13 residues. Trimming took 8 bases from V and 2 from J, leaving 13 bases between them. CDR3 DNA: TGTGCCAGCTCTGGGGGCAGTACCTACGAGCAGTACTTC. This gives the protein CASSGGSTYEQYF.

The rearrangement uses TRBV12-5 and TRBJ2-3; TRBD2 matches 8 bases. Losses at the gene ends were 2 bases for V and 3 bases for J; bases not matched to a gene: 7. CDR3 length: 16 amino acids. Germline CDR1 LGHNT, CDR2 FRNRAP. The CDR3 protein is CASGLYPAGVTDTQYF. The CDR3 bases are TGTGCTAGTGGTTTGTATCCAGCGGGAGTAACAGATACGCAGTATTTT. Full variable domain (remainder filled in from reference TRBV12-5 and TRBJ2-3): DARVTQTPRHKVTEMGQEVTMRCQPILGHNTVFWYRQTMMQGLELLAYFRNRAPLDDSGMPKDRFSAEMPDATLATLKIQPSEPRDSAVYFCASGLYPAGVTDTQYFGPGTRLTVL.

This sequence joins TRBV5-6 and TRBJ1-2; the D is unclear. The germline gives CDR1 SGHDT, CDR2 YYEEEE. This CDR3 comprises 15 residues. V was clipped by 5 bases and J by 3 bases, with 17 bases between them. The CDR3 spells CASSYGLILDYGYTF. The CDR3 DNA follows: TGTGCCAGCAGTTACGGACTGATTCTGGACTATGGCTACACCTTC.

The rearrangement uses TRBV7-3 and TRBJ2-3; D remains unclear. This CDR3 region has 11 residues. The germline V and J ends were trimmed by 8 bases and 4 bases, with 7 bases remaining between them. Germline values: CDR1 SGHTA, CDR2 FQGTGA. The CDR3 loop reads CASGVSDTQYF. As DNA, the CDR3 is TGTGCCAGCGGCGTGTCAGATACGCAGTATTTT.

The chain joins TRBV6-4 to TRBJ1-2; D remains unclear. Trimming removed 7 bases at V and 4 bases at J, with 10 bases between. Germline lookup yields CDR1 MRHNA and CDR2 SNTAGT. The CDR3 loop spans 12 amino acids. The CDR3 sequence is CASTPPLYGYTF. The DNA for the CDR3 is TGTGCCAGCACCCCCCCCCTCTATGGCTACACCTTC.

The V call is TRBV19, the J call TRBJ1-5; 7 bases line up with TRBD1. Losses at the gene ends were 5 bases for V and 3 bases for J; bases not matched to a gene: 4. The germline V gene has CDR1 LNHDA and CDR2 SQIVND (reference sequence). CDR3 length: 14 residues. CDR3 in amino acids: CASSWDSPNQPQHF. The CDR3 DNA follows: TGTGCCAGTAGTTGGGACAGCCCCAATCAGCCCCAGCATTTT.

The chain joins TRBV7-6 to TRBJ2-5; 7 nucleotides agree with TRBD2. The J call may be incorrect, as the DNA end agrees better with TRBJ2-7. CDR1 is SGHVS, CDR2 FNYEAQ, per germline. The CDR3 loop spans 16 amino acids. For the CDR3, the DNA is TGTGCCAGCAGCTTAGGCGGGGGACTGAGCTCCTACGAGCAGTACTTC. It is translated as CASSLGGGLSSYEQYF.

The CDR3 DNA sequence: TGTGCCAGCAGCTTAGGCGGGAGGGTCACAGATACGCAGTATTTT. Protein product: CASSLGGRVTDTQYF. The chain couples TRBV11-3 to TRBJ2-3; TRBD2 matches 9 bases. J lost 2 bases, V lost 1 base, and 1 base had no gene match. In germline, CDR1 is SGHNT, CDR2 YENEEA. This CDR3 comprises 15 residues.

J is TRBJ2-6 and V is TRBV18; no reliable D call. CDR1 KGHSH and CDR2 LQKENI come from the germline V gene. V was pared by 4 bases and J by 1 base, with 11 bases between. This CDR3 has 16 amino acids. DNA for the CDR3: TGTGCCAGCTCACGTGGAACGGAGTCTGGGGCCAACGTCCTGACTTTC. It is translated as CASSRGTESGANVLTF.

This chain uses TRBV7-9 with TRBJ1-5; TRBD1 matches 8 bases. The CDR3 is 16 residues long. The V and J ends lost 5 bases and 3 bases, in that order; junction bases with no gene match: 9. Germline V CDR1 and CDR2: SEHNR, FQNEAQ (reference sequence). The CDR3 region is CASSPGTGGNNQPQHF. DNA of the CDR3: TGTGCCAGCAGCCCCGGGACAGGCGGAAACAATCAGCCCCAGCATTTT.

The J gene is TRBJ1-4, the V gene TRBV7-2; a possible D gene is TRBD1 (5 bases). Trimming took off 4 bases at V and 8 bases at J, with 17 bases between the two ends. This CDR3 is 15 amino acids long. The germline V gene has CDR1 SGHTA and CDR2 FQGNSA. This chain's CDR3 is CASSYRKGSGEKLFF. The CDR3 DNA follows: TGTGCCAGCAGCTACAGGAAGGGAAGCGGGGAAAAACTGTTTTTT.

The V and J genes are TRBV6-5 and TRBJ2-6; perhaps D is TRBD1 or TRBD2 (5 bases each). The V gene's germline CDR1 is MNHEY and CDR2 SVGAGI. Trimming took off 4 bases at V and 0 bases at J, with 10 bases between the two ends. The CDR3 loop spans 16 amino acids. The CDR3 loop reads CASSWGSSSGANVLTF. In DNA form, the CDR3 reads TGTGCCAGCAGTTGGGGGTCTAGCTCTGGGGCCAACGTCCTGACTTTC.

This clone appeared once. The rearrangement links TRBV27 to TRBJ1-5; D call uncertain. The V gene lost 6 bases and the J gene lost 4 bases, with 13 bases spanning the gap. This CDR3 has 14 residues. CDR1 is MNHEY, CDR2 SMNVEV, per germline (reference sequence). Here the CDR3 DNA reads TGTGCCAGCAGCCCCTCGGGAAATAATCAGCCCCAGCATTTT. Amino acid sequence: CASSPSGNNQPQHF.

This chain joins TRBV14 and TRBJ2-7; 7 positions agree with TRBD2. The germline gives CDR1 SGHDN, CDR2 FVKESK. V was clipped by 0 bases and J by 0 bases; unmatched bases: 5. The CDR3 is 16 residues long. In DNA, the CDR3 is TGTGCCAGCAGCCAAGATGTGGGACTACTCTCCTACGAGCAGTACTTC. This translates into CASSQDVGLLSYEQYF.

The genes are TRBV12-1 and TRBJ2-7. TRBV12-1 is flagged as a pseudogene. The CDR3 runs to 13 residues. The CDR3 protein is CASSPYPGREQYF. As DNA, the CDR3 is TGTGCCAGCAGCCCCTACCCAGGGAGAGAGCAGTACTTC.

This clone was seen once. The V call is TRBV4-1, the J call TRBJ1-1, with no clear D. This CDR3 spans 15 amino acids. CDR1 and CDR2 (germline): MGHRA, YSYEKL. V lost 1 base and J 6 bases, leaving 15 bases between the germline ends. CDR3 residues: CASSQVEGTVPEAFF. DNA for the CDR3: TGCGCCAGCAGCCAAGTTGAGGGTACGGTCCCTGAAGCTTTCTTT.

This chain connects TRBV19 to TRBJ2-7; the D gene is possibly TRBD1 (6 bases). Germline assignment: CDR1 LNHDA and CDR2 SQIVND (reference sequence). The CDR3 totals 12 residues. V was clipped by 2 bases and J by 7 bases, with 9 bases between them. CDR3 DNA: TGTGCCAGTAGTATACCAGGGGAAGAGCAGTACTTC. It specifies CASSIPGEEQYF.

The J gene is TRBJ2-7, the V gene TRBV10-3, with TRBD1 as a possible D gene (6 bases). The V gene lost 6 bases and the J gene lost 5 bases, with 11 bases spanning the gap. The length of the CDR3 is 12 residues. Per germline, CDR1 ENHRY and CDR2 SYGVKD. As DNA, the CDR3 is TGTGCCATCAGCACAGGGTCGGACGAGCAGTACTTC. Amino acids: CAISTGSDEQYF.

The chain recombines TRBV9 with TRBJ1-2; 10 bases line up with TRBD1. V was clipped by 3 bases and J by 14 bases; unmatched bases: 10. Germline CDR1 SGDLS, CDR2 YYNGEE. The CDR3 is 13 residues long. Here the CDR3 DNA reads TGTGCCAGCAGCGGACAAGGGACAGGGGCGGTTACCTTC. Translated: CASSGQGTGAVTF.

The rearrangement uses TRBV29-1 and TRBJ2-1, with 8 bases lining up with TRBD1. Germline CDR1 is SQVTM and CDR2 is ANQGSEA. CDR3 length equals 12 residues. The junction had 4 bases not matched to a gene; V was cut back by 4 bases and J by 8 bases. The CDR3 sequence is CSVVDRADEQFF. CDR3 in DNA: TGCAGCGTTGTGGACAGGGCGGATGAGCAGTTCTTC.

The V gene is TRBV6-1, the J gene TRBJ2-7; TRBD1 might be the D (5 bases). Trimming shortened V by 0 bases and J by 0 bases, and 9 bases separated the two germline ends. This CDR3 is 15 amino acids long. Germline V gene lookup returns CDR1 MNHNS and CDR2 SASEGT. The CDR3 sequence: CASSEADTNSYEQYF. Here the CDR3 DNA reads TGTGCCAGCAGTGAAGCGGACACGAACTCCTACGAGCAGTACTTC.